The 27 T cell receptor beta chains in this list originate from one sample, sequenced in a study of blood T cell repertoires in COVID-19. Produced via immunoSEQ multiplex PCR; TCRdb's table is partial and in-frame only. This sample carries 200,000 to 250,000 clones, nearly 90% of them seen once, and the ten largest clones take more than 13%. The specimen was PBMCs or T cells enriched from blood (not recorded which). The receptors come from a man aged 25-45 years who had been exposed to COVID-19.

The chain uses TRBV28 and TRBJ2-3; TRBD2 aligns across 7 bases. The CDR3 has 14 residues. Losses at the gene ends were 6 bases for V and 1 base for J; bases not matched to a gene: 4. Germline V gene lookup returns CDR1 MDHEN and CDR2 SYDVKM. CDR3 nucleotide sequence: TGTGCCAGCAGAGAGCGGGGACGCACAGATACGCAGTATTTT. It codes for CASRERGRTDTQYF.

This chain joins TRBV6-5 and TRBJ1-2; TRBD1 is a possible D gene (6 bases). This CDR3 comprises 15 residues. Trimming left V 2 bases short and J 7 bases short, with 17 bases between. CDR1 is MNHEY, CDR2 SVGAGI, per germline. The CDR3 region has the DNA TGTGCCAGCAGTTACGGGGGCGGCATGATAGGTGGCTACACCTTC. Its protein product is CASSYGGGMIGGYTF.

The chain combines TRBV11-3 with TRBJ2-5; 8 bases are shared with TRBD1. This CDR3 is built from 16 residues. Trimming took 1 base from V and 3 from J; bases not matched to a gene: 7. Per the germline V gene, CDR1 is SGHNT and CDR2 is YENEEA. This chain's CDR3 is CASSLGQTTGEETQYF. DNA of the CDR3: TGTGCCAGCAGCTTAGGACAGACGACAGGGGAAGAGACCCAGTACTTC. Based on the CDR3 plus reference TRBV11-3 and TRBJ2-5, the full variable domain is EAGVVQSPRYKIIEKKQPVAFWCNPISGHNTLYWYLQNLGQGPELLIRYENEEAVDDSQLPKDRFSAERLKGVDSTLKIQPAELGDSAVYLCASSLGQTTGEETQYFGPGTRLLVL.

This clone has more than one count but fewer than ten. The chain is built from TRBV9 and TRBJ1-6, with TRBD1 matching 10 bases. V was clipped by 4 bases and J by 7 bases; unmatched bases: 5. Germline loops: CDR1 SGDLS, CDR2 YYNGEE. The CDR3 runs 15 residues. CDR3 sequence reads: CASSSWGQGNSPLHF. CDR3 sequence (DNA): TGTGCCAGCAGCTCCTGGGGACAGGGGAATTCACCCCTCCACTTT.

V usage is TRBV15 and J usage is TRBJ1-3, with TRBD1 as a possible D gene (5 bases). There are 15 residues in the CDR3. V lost 0 bases, J lost 2 bases, and 8 bases lay in between. Germline assignment: CDR1 LNHNV and CDR2 YYDKDF (reference sequence). The CDR3 spells CATSRDRGAGNTIYF. The CDR3 nucleotides read TGTGCCACCAGCAGAGACCGGGGGGCTGGAAACACCATATATTTT.

CDR3 protein: CASSYRGDSPLHF. The DNA for the CDR3 is TGTGCCAGCAGTTACAGGGGGGATTCACCCCTCCACTTT. The rearrangement uses TRBV27 and TRBJ1-6; 8 nucleotides line up with TRBD1. Germline V lookup: CDR1 MNHEY, CDR2 SMNVEV (reference sequence). After removal of 4 bases from V and 8 bases from J, the junction contained 1 base not matched to a gene. The CDR3 is made up of 13 amino acids.

This sequence joins TRBV13 and TRBJ2-7; 8 nucleotides align to TRBD1. The germline CDR1 and CDR2 sequences are PRHDT and FYEKMQ (reference sequence). Losses at the gene ends were 0 bases for V and 6 bases for J; bases not matched to a gene: 7. CDR3 size: 15 residues. CDR3 DNA sequence: TGTGCCAGCAGCTTAGGCGGCAGGGGGCGCCTCGAGCAGTACTTC. It specifies CASSLGGRGRLEQYF.

This clone was detected only a few times. The chain is built from TRBV6-5 and TRBJ1-6, with D uncertain. Germline values: CDR1 MNHEY, CDR2 SVGAGI. Deletions cut 2 bases from V and 10 bases from J, with 9 bases between. The CDR3 sequence is 13 residues long. The CDR3 region is CASSYKGESPLHF. The CDR3 DNA follows: TGTGCCAGCAGTTACAAAGGAGAATCACCCCTCCACTTT.

This chain uses TRBV7-9 with TRBJ2-7, with 9 bases fitting TRBD1. V shed 5 bases, J shed 2 bases, and the junction held 4 bases outside the gene matches. CDR3 length equals 14 residues. Germline lookup yields CDR1 SEHNR and CDR2 FQNEAQ (reference sequence). The chain's CDR3 is CASSHWDRAYEQYF. CDR3 sequence (DNA): TGTGCCAGCAGCCACTGGGACAGGGCCTACGAGCAGTACTTC.

This clone was detected only once. The chain combines TRBV5-4 with TRBJ2-5, with D unresolved. Germline V CDR1 and CDR2: SGHNT, YYREEE (reference sequence). The V and J ends lost 4 bases and 5 bases respectively, with 21 bases between them. The CDR3 runs to 16 residues. The CDR3 DNA reads TGTGCCAGCAGCCCGGCGTCAGGAAAGTCCCATGAGACCCAGTACTTC. Its protein product is CASSPASGKSHETQYF.

The rearrangement joins TRBV7-8 to TRBJ2-1; unclear D gene. Germline V gene sequence: CDR1 SGHVS, CDR2 FQNEAQ. The length of the CDR3 is 16 residues. The ends were cut back, 3 bases at V and 0 bases at J, with 12 bases in the middle. CDR3 in amino acids: CASSFTPSSSYNEQFF. The DNA for the CDR3 is TGTGCCAGCAGCTTTACCCCAAGTAGCTCCTACAATGAGCAGTTCTTC.

The genes are TRBV3-1 (or the pseudogene TRBV3-2) and TRBJ2-2, with D hard to call. V was pared by 1 base and J by 2 bases, with 5 bases between. The V gene's germline CDR1 is LGHDT and CDR2 YNNKEL (reference sequence). The length of the CDR3 is 14 residues. The CDR3 region is CASSQVFNTGELFF. The CDR3 region has the DNA TGTGCCAGCAGCCAAGTCTTCAACACCGGGGAGCTGTTTTTT.

The chain is built from TRBV7-3 and TRBJ2-1, with TRBD2 matching 8 bases. Germline V gene data show CDR1 as SGHTA and CDR2 as FQGTGA. The CDR3 contains 15 residues. The ends lost 3 bases at V and 4 bases at J; junction bases unmatched: 5. The CDR3 here is CASSLRAGGYNEQFF. The CDR3 DNA reads TGTGCCAGCAGCTTGAGGGCGGGGGGATACAATGAGCAGTTCTTC.

V and J are TRBV30 and TRBJ1-6; D call uncertain. V lost 0 bases, J lost 7 bases, and 13 bases lay in between. CDR3 length equals 15 residues. The germline V gene encodes CDR1 GTSNPN and CDR2 SVGIG (reference sequence). CDR3 residues: CAWSVEVTGNSPLHF. In DNA form, the CDR3 reads TGTGCCTGGAGTGTAGAAGTGACCGGGAATTCACCCCTCCACTTT.

V and J are TRBV15 and TRBJ1-1, with D perhaps matching TRBD1 (6 bases). The CDR3 spans 17 residues. Trimming pared 2 bases from V and 0 bases from J, leaving 16 bases between. From germline, CDR1 is LNHNV and CDR2 YYDKDF (reference sequence). CDR3 DNA sequence: TGTGCCACCAGCAGATTGAACAGGGCCCCTATGAACACTGAAGCTTTCTTT. This codes for CATSRLNRAPMNTEAFF.

This clone came up a few times. V is TRBV19 and J is TRBJ1-4; possibly TRBD1 for D (6 bases). Trimming cost V 3 bases and J 8 bases, with 19 bases left between them. This CDR3 comprises 16 residues. Germline loops: CDR1 LNHDA, CDR2 SQIVND (reference sequence). CDR3 in DNA: TGTGCCAGTAGTATCTCCTGGACAGTCGTCGGGGAAAAACTGTTTTTT. Amino acid sequence: CASSISWTVVGEKLFF. Full variable domain (rest looked up from reference TRBV19 and TRBJ1-4): DGGITQSPKYLFRKEGQNVTLSCEQNLNHDAMYWYRQDPGQGLRLIYYSQIVNDFQKGDIAEGYSVSREKKESFPLTVTSAQKNPTAFYLCASSISWTVVGEKLFFGSGTQLSVL.

This chain uses TRBV27 with TRBJ2-3; D not resolved. CDR1 is MNHEY and CDR2 is SMNVEV in the germline V gene (reference sequence). V shed 5 bases and J shed 2 bases, with 14 bases lying between them. This CDR3 comprises 15 residues. The chain's CDR3 is CASSRPGSPTDTQYF. The CDR3 coding sequence is TGTGCCAGCAGTCGGCCAGGATCCCCCACAGATACGCAGTATTTT.

The chain has TRBV7-2 and TRBJ2-5; no reliable D call. CDR3 size: 13 residues. The V gene's germline CDR1 is SGHTA and CDR2 FQGNSA. Deletions cut 4 bases from V and 1 base from J, with 7 bases between. CDR3 residues: CASSSVPQETQYF. The CDR3 region has the DNA TGTGCCAGCAGCTCCGTCCCCCAAGAGACCCAGTACTTC.

This chain uses TRBV21-1 with TRBJ2-4; no check of the table's D call, TRBD1, against the DNA was made. TRBV21-1 is tagged as a pseudogene. This CDR3 spans 17 amino acids. The CDR3 coding sequence is TGTGCCAGAAGACAGGGGACCCATTCCTTAGCCAAAAACATTCAGTACTTC. Translating gives CARRQGTHSLAKNIQYF.

The chain uses TRBV5-4 and TRBJ2-3; possibly TRBD2 for D (6 bases). V shed 3 bases and J shed 1 base, with 6 bases lying between them. Germline assignment: CDR1 SGHNT and CDR2 YYREEE (reference sequence). This CDR3 has 13 residues. The DNA for the CDR3 is TGTGCCAGCAGCTCGGGGGGCACAGATACGCAGTATTTT. Amino acids: CASSSGGTDTQYF.

CDR3 coding DNA: TGTGCCAGCAGCCCCACGCCCCAGGGTTCCAATGGCTACACCTTC. It translates to CASSPTPQGSNGYTF. The chain is built from TRBV7-3 and TRBJ1-2; maybe TRBD1 (5 bases). CDR3 size: 15 residues. Trimming stripped 5 bases from V and 6 bases from J, with 19 bases between. CDR1 is SGHTA, CDR2 FQGTGA, per germline. The full variable domain, in which reference TRBV7-3 and TRBJ1-2 provide the parts outside the CDR3, is GAGVSQTPSNKVTEKGKYVELRCDPISGHTALYWYRQSLGQGPEFLIYFQGTGAADDSGLPNDRFFAVRPEGSVSTLKIQRTERGDSAVYLCASSPTPQGSNGYTFGSGTRLTVV.

The genes are TRBV25-1 and TRBJ1-1; TRBD1 matches at 9 bases. The CDR3 runs 17 residues. V was pared by 6 bases and J by 5 bases, with 16 bases of the junction left unmatched. Germline V lookup: CDR1 MGHDK, CDR2 SYGVNS. The CDR3 here is CASSDWATGGIDTEAFF. The CDR3, as DNA: TGTGCCAGCAGCGATTGGGCGACAGGGGGTATTGATACTGAAGCTTTCTTT.

The chain joins TRBV7-3 to TRBJ2-2, with D maybe TRBD1 (6 bases). This CDR3 is 14 amino acids long. Germline V gene sequence: CDR1 SGHTA, CDR2 FQGTGA. The V end lost 5 bases, the J end lost 3 bases, and 10 bases lay between the germline ends. The CDR3 loop reads CASSVNRDTGELFF. As DNA, the CDR3 is TGTGCCAGCAGCGTAAACAGGGACACCGGGGAGCTGTTTTTT.

A note on this clone: Because the CDR3's place on the DNA is in doubt, the DNA is left out and the CDR3 is given as listed by TCRdb. The chain joins TRBV9 to TRBJ2-1; the table's D call of TRBD2 was not tested on the DNA. Looked up from germline, CDR1 is SGDLS and CDR2 is YYNGEE. The CDR3 sequence runs 17 residues, both termini included. The CDR3 protein is CASSVGAGTSGGAGPFF.

This clone was counted at least ten times. The chain uses TRBV9 and TRBJ1-1; unclear D gene. This CDR3 has 14 residues. V gave up 3 bases and J gave up 3 bases, with 12 bases separating them. Looked up from germline, CDR1 is SGDLS and CDR2 is YYNGEE. The CDR3: CASSGGSWDTEAFF. CDR3 nucleotide sequence: TGTGCCAGCAGCGGTGGGAGTTGGGACACTGAAGCTTTCTTT.

This clone was detected only a few times. J is TRBJ1-1 and V is TRBV3-1 (or the pseudogene TRBV3-2); D unclear. V was cut by 6 bases and J by 0 bases, with 14 bases left in between. Germline values: CDR1 LGHDT, CDR2 YNNKEL (reference sequence). This CDR3 has 15 residues. As DNA, the CDR3 is TGTGCCAGCAGTCAGCGGGTCGCTATGAACACTGAAGCTTTCTTT. Translating it yields CASSQRVAMNTEAFF.

This clone was observed a handful of times. This specimen includes other DNA sequences encoding the same CDR3. The chain uses TRBV15 and TRBJ2-3; D is unresolved. The germline V and J ends were trimmed by 1 base and 6 bases, with 5 bases remaining between them. Germline loops: CDR1 LNHNV, CDR2 YYDKDF (reference sequence). The CDR3 length is 12 residues. This CDR3 reads CATSRGADTQYF. CDR3 nucleotide sequence: TGTGCCACCAGCAGAGGGGCCGATACGCAGTATTTT. Filled out from reference TRBV15 and TRBJ2-3, the complete variable domain reads DAMVIQNPRYQVTQFGKPVTLSCSQTLNHNVMYWYQQKSSQAPKLLFHYYDKDFNNEADTPDNFQSRRPNTSFCFLDIRSPGLGDTAMYLCATSRGADTQYFGPGTRLTVL.